This T cell receptor beta chain emerged from a study of shared clonotypes between healthy human individuals. This clone has just one count. Clones were read by immunoSEQ multiplex PCR, and TCRdb kept only the in-frame ones, dropping some. There are approximately 710,000 clones in the sample; about nine tenths occur only once, and 34% lies in the top ten. CDR1 SGHRS and CDR2 YFSETQ come from the germline V gene. V lost 5 bases to trimming and J lost 4 bases, with 13 bases between them. There are 14 residues in the CDR3. This rearrangement joins TRBV5-1 to TRBJ2-1; weak D call: TRBD2 (6 bases). Sequenced material: memory CD8+ T cells from PBMCs. The subset was: CD45RO+ cells pooled with CCR7-negative TemRA cells. The sequence came from a young man in good health. Some clones in this sample may be carry-over from other donors' samples. This CDR3 reads CASRPSSAYNEQFF. As DNA, the CDR3 is TGCGCCAGCAGGCCCTCTAGCGCGTACAATGAGCAGTTCTTC. Combining the CDR3 with reference TRBV5-1 and TRBJ2-1 gives the whole variable domain KAGVTQTPRYLIKTRGQQVTLSCSPISGHRSVSWYQQTPGQGLQFLFEYFSETQRNKGNFPGRFSGRQFSNSRSEMNVSTLELGDSALYLCASRPSSAYNEQFFGPGTRLTVL.